This TCR beta chain appears in the sequencing data of a study of Graves' ophthalmopathy and Graves' hyperthyroidism. Across the whole study: Peripheral blood samples were taken at initial diagnosis, before any treatment. Study-wide results and limits: Cross-validated, the 13-signature model showed 87.88%/81.08% sensitivity/specificity, and 80%/75% in the test set.

The CDR3 covers 12 residues. V was pared by 8 bases and J by 0 bases, with 7 bases between. Moderately to severely active ophthalmopathy under 3 months, CAS at least 3, NOSPECS at least 4. The study amplified TCR beta CDR3 regions using RNA transcripts. Amplification began with first-round RT-PCR using HTBI primers, then second-round multiplex PCR was performed. TCRdb independently ran MiXCR on the multiplex PCR reads; one entry per CDR3 protein. The repertoire holds 150,000 to 200,000 distinct CDR3 sequences, with roughly two fifths as singletons. In its sample, this clonotype was seen many times. What it recognizes is unknown.

The clonotype originates from a man aged 25-40 years with Graves' ophthalmopathy. The rearrangement links TRBV12-3 or TRBV12-4 to TRBJ1-2; D call uncertain. Sequencing was carried out using peripheral blood. The CDR3 loop is CASAGSNYGYTF. For the CDR3, the DNA is TGTGCCAGCGCCGGGTCTAACTATGGCTACACCTTC.